The rows below give T cell receptor beta chains drawn from one sample of a study of CD8+ T cells in alopecia areata. Sequenced by immunoSEQ multiplex PCR; TCRdb stores in-frame clones only, minus some. Of approximately 140,000 clones listed, 80% to 90% were seen once; the top ten hold about 15%. The input for sequencing was CD8+ T cells sorted from blood, taken at week 0. These receptors came from a human donor with alopecia areata. Each CDR3 is given with its conserved first and last residue. The D gene is left open where the match is weak. Expanded clones get a size class; other rows say once, few or many, or leave the size out.

. | . | TRBJ2-3 | TRBV6-5 | TGTGCCAGCAGTTACGCGGATACGCAGTATTTT | CASSYADTQYF
. | once | TRBJ1-3 | TRBV27 | TGTGCCAGCAGTTTATCCGTGGTGGGCGGCCTTGGAAACACCATATATTTT | CASSLSVVGGLGNTIYF
. | . | TRBJ2-7 | TRBV29-1 | TGCAGCGTTGAAGTCGAGGGGATCGAGCAGTACTTC | CSVEVEGIEQYF
. | . | TRBJ2-2 | TRBV7-6 | TGTGCCAGCAGCTTAACCTCCGGGGAGCTGTTTTTT | CASSLTSGELFF
. | . | TRBJ2-6 | TRBV7-8 | TGTGCCAGCAGCTTAGATATTTGGGGCTCTGGGGCCAACGTCCTGACTTTC | CASSLDIWGSGANVLTF
. | . | TRBJ2-1 | TRBV9 | TGTGCCAGCAGCGTAGGGGAAAGGGTGTCTGAGCAGTTCTTC | CASSVGERVSEQFF
. | . | TRBJ2-1 | TRBV6-6 | TGTGCCAGCATTCATGGTTGGGGCAATGAGCAGTTCTTC | CASIHGWGNEQFF
. | . | TRBJ2-7 | TRBV27 | TGTGCCAGCAGCTCTCCCGTCTACGAGCAGTACTTC | CASSSPVYEQYF
. | . | TRBJ2-3 | TRBV9 | TGTGCCAGCAGCCCGGATCGGATGAGCACAGATACGCAGTATTTT | CASSPDRMSTDTQYF
TRBD1 | . | TRBJ1-1 | TRBV7-6 | TGTGCCAGCAGATTAACAGGGGGCGACACTGAAGCTTTCTTT | CASRLTGGDTEAFF
. | . | TRBJ2-3 | TRBV29-1 | TGCAGCGTTGAAGTTCCGAACCGGGACAAGCAGTATTTT | CSVEVPNRDKQYF
TRBD1 | once | TRBJ1-1 | TRBV4-1 | TGCGCCAGCAGCCAAGACTCGTCAGGGGGCGAAGCTTTCTTT | CASSQDSSGGEAFF
. | . | TRBJ2-7 | TRBV27 | TGTGCCAGCAGCACAACTAGTACCTCCTACGAGCAGTACTTC | CASSTTSTSYEQYF
. | . | TRBJ1-1 | TRBV19 | TGTGCCAGTAGTCGATCGGGGAACACTGAAGCTTTCTTT | CASSRSGNTEAFF
TRBD2 | . | TRBJ2-3 | TRBV4-1 | TGCGCCAGCAGCCAAGAAGAGACTAGCAGCGGCACAGATACGCAGTATTTT | CASSQEETSSGTDTQYF
. | . | TRBJ2-7 | TRBV30 | TGTGCCTGGAGTGTTCTAAAAAGCAGGGGGGAGACCTCCTACGAGCAGTACTTC | CAWSVLKSRGETSYEQYF
. | once | TRBJ1-1 | TRBV9 | TGTGCCAGCAGCGTAGGTCTCTACGCGGAGGCTTTCTTT | CASSVGLYAEAFF
. | . | TRBJ1-2 | TRBV25-1 | TGTGCCAGCACTCGGGGGGGCCCCGATGGCTACACCTTC | CASTRGGPDGYTF
. | . | TRBJ2-1 | TRBV18 | TGTGCCAGCTCCACGGACAGTTTTTATGAGCAGTTCTTC | CASSTDSFYEQFF
. | . | TRBJ2-2 | TRBV25-1 | TGTGCCAGCAGTCCTTATACCGCGGTCGGGGAGCTGTTTTTT | CASSPYTAVGELFF
. | . | TRBJ2-7 | TRBV9 | TGTGCCAGCAGCGTAGGGTCGAGCTCCTACGAGCAGTACTTC | CASSVGSSSYEQYF
TRBD2 | . | TRBJ2-3 | TRBV27 | TGTGCCAGCAGTCCCATGGGTAGCGGGATTACAGATACGCAGTATTTT | CASSPMGSGITDTQYF
TRBD2 | . | TRBJ2-7 | TRBV27 | TGTGCCAGCGGTCAAGGCGGGGGATTCAACGAGCAGTACTTC | CASGQGGGFNEQYF
. | . | TRBJ1-1 | TRBV7-9 | TGTGCCAGCAGTTATGAACCTGGGAGGGACACTGAAGCTTTCTTT | CASSYEPGRDTEAFF
TRBD2 | . | TRBJ2-7 | TRBV7-9 | TGTGCCAGCAGTCACGGGGGGGAGTACGAGCAGTACTTC | CASSHGGEYEQYF
. | . | TRBJ2-7 | TRBV11-2 | TGTGCCAGCAGCCGCGCGGCAGGTCCTCCCAAATACTACGAGCAGTACTTC | CASSRAAGPPKYYEQYF
. | . | TRBJ2-7 | TRBV6-5 | TGTGCCAGCACCCCCAGGAGTCTTTTCCACGAGCAGTACTTC | CASTPRSLFHEQYF
TRBD1 | few | TRBJ2-4 | TRBV2 | TGTGCCACCTACGAGGGACAGGGGGCTACCAAAAACATTCAGTACTTC | CATYEGQGATKNIQYF
. | . | TRBJ1-2 | TRBV19 | TGTGCCAGTAGTATTCTAGGTTATGGCTACACCTTC | CASSILGYGYTF
TRBD1 | . | TRBJ2-5 | TRBV27 | TGTGCCAGCAGTTCGGGACAGTCCATGCAAGAGACCCAGTACTTC | CASSSGQSMQETQYF
. | . | TRBJ2-7 | TRBV27 | TGTGCCAGCAGTTTATGGGTAGGGGCCGAGCAGTACTTC | CASSLWVGAEQYF
TRBD2 | . | TRBJ2-3 | TRBV19 | TGTGCCACCTCGGGACTAGCGTCGAGCACAGATACGCAGTATTTT | CATSGLASSTDTQYF
. | . | TRBJ2-3 | TRBV7-3 | TGTGCCAGCAGCTTTTTGGGGTGTCGATCAGGGTGCGAAGATACGCAGTATTTT | CASSFLGCRSGCEDTQYF
TRBD2 | . | TRBJ2-3 | TRBV7-9 | TGTGCCAGCACCGTGATCGGAGGCGGGAGGGCCGCAGATACGCAGTATTTT | CASTVIGGGRAADTQYF
. | . | TRBJ2-2 | TRBV5-4 | TGTGCCAGCAGCTTGGCCGTTTCGATTGGGAACACCGGGGAGCTGTTTTTT | CASSLAVSIGNTGELFF
. | . | TRBJ2-7 | TRBV30 | TGTGCCTGGAGTGTCGGGACTGACTCCTACGAGCAGTACTTC | CAWSVGTDSYEQYF
TRBD1 | . | TRBJ2-7 | TRBV27 | TGTGCCAGCAGTCGAAGACAGGGGGGATCCTACGAGCAGTACTTC | CASSRRQGGSYEQYF
TRBD2 | . | TRBJ2-1 | TRBV9 | TGTGCCAGCAGCGTCAGCGGGAGGGCCTACAATGAGCAGTTCTTC | CASSVSGRAYNEQFF
. | . | TRBJ2-6 | TRBV9 | TGTGCCAGCAGCGTCCCCCGGGGCGCTGGGGCCAACGTCCTGACCTTC | CASSVPRGAGANVLTF
. | . | TRBJ2-7 | TRBV29-1 | TGCAGCGTTGCTGGGACGGGGAACTCCTACGAGCAGTACTTC | CSVAGTGNSYEQYF
TRBD1 | . | TRBJ2-6 | TRBV27 | TGTGCCAGCAGTCGGACAGGGAGCTCTGGGGCCAACGTCCTGACTTTC | CASSRTGSSGANVLTF
. | . | TRBJ2-2 | TRBV9 | TGTGCCAGCAGCGTAGTCAGCGGGGAGCTGTTTTTT | CASSVVSGELFF
TRBD1 | once | TRBJ2-7 | TRBV7-9 | TGTGCCAGCAGCGGAAGACAGGGTATTGGGGACGAGCAGTACTTC | CASSGRQGIGDEQYF
. | few | TRBJ1-5 | TRBV4-1 | TGCGCCAGCAGCCCTGACAGAGGCAATCAGCCCCAGCATTTT | CASSPDRGNQPQHF
TRBD1 | . | TRBJ2-5 | TRBV29-1 | TGCAGCGTTGAAGATGAGTGTGGACAGGGGCTAAGAGAGACCCAGTACTTC | CSVEDECGQGLRETQYF
TRBD1 | . | TRBJ1-6 | TRBV7-6 | TGTGCCAGCAGCTCCCCCGGGACAGGGTCGACCCCCCTCCACTTT | CASSSPGTGSTPLHF
. | . | TRBJ1-5 | TRBV6-5 | TGTGCCAGCAGTTCCGGGCCAGGAGCCATCAATCAGCCCCAGCATTTT | CASSSGPGAINQPQHF
. | . | TRBJ2-1 | TRBV5-4 | TGTGCCAGCAGCCAGACTACGTTGGAGCAGTTCTTC | CASSQTTLEQFF
TRBD2 | . | TRBJ2-1 | TRBV30 | TGTGCCTGGAGCGGGGATAGCGGGCGGGTATTGTATGAGCAGTTCTTC | CAWSGDSGRVLYEQFF
. | . | TRBJ1-5 | TRBV19 | TGTGCCAGTAGTATCCAAGGTTTGGGCCATCAGCCCCAGCATTTT | CASSIQGLGHQPQHF